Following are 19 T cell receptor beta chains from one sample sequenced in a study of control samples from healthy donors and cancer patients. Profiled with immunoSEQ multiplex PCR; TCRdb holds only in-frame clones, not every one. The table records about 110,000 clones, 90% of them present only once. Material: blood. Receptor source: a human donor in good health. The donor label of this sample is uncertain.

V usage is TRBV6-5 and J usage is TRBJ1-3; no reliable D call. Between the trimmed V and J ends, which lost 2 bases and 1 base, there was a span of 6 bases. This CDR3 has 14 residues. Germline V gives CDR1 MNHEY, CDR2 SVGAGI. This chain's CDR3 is CASSYDGSGNTIYF. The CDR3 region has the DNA TGTGCCAGCAGTTACGACGGGTCTGGAAACACCATATATTTT.

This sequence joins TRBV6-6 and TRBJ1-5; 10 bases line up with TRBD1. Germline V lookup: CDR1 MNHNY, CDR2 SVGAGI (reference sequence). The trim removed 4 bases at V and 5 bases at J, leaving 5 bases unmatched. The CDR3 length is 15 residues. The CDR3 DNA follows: TGTGCCAGCAGTTCCTCGGACAGGGGGGATCAGCCCCAGCATTTT. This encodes CASSSSDRGDQPQHF.

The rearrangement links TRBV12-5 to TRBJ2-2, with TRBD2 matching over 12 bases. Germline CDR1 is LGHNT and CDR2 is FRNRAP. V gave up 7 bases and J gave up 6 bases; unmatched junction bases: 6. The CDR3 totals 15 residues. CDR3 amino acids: CASVLTSGGSGELFF. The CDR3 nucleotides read TGTGCTAGTGTCCTAACTAGCGGGGGGTCCGGGGAGCTGTTTTTT.

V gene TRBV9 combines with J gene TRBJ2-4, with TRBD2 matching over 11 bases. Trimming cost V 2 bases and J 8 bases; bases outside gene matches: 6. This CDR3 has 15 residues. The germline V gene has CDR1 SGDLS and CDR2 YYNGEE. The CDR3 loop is CASSVSGGAGDIQYF. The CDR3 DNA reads TGTGCCAGCAGCGTTAGCGGGGGGGCCGGAGACATTCAGTACTTC. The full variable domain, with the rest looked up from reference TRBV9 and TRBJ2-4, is DSGVTQTPKHLITATGQRVTLRCSPRSGDLSVYWYQQSLDQGLQFLIQYYNGEERAKGNILERFSAQQFPDLHSELNLSSLELGDSALYFCASSVSGGAGDIQYFGAGTRLSVL.

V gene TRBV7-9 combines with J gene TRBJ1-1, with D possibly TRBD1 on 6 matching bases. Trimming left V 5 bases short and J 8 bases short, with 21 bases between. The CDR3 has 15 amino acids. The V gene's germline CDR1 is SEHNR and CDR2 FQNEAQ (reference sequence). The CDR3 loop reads CASSPFIYRTEEAFF. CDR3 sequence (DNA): TGTGCCAGCAGCCCATTTATCTACAGGACAGAAGAAGCTTTCTTT.

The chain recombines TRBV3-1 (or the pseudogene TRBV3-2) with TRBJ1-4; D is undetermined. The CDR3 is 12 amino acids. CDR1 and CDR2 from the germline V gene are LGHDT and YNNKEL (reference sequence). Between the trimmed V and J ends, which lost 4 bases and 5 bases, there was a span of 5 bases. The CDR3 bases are TGTGCCAGCAGCCTACCCAATGAAAAACTGTTTTTT. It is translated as CASSLPNEKLFF.

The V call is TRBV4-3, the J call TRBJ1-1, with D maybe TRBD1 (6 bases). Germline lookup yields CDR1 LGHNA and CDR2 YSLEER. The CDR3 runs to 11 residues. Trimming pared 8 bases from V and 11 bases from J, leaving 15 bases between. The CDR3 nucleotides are TGCGCCAGCGGGGGCGGGGGACGGGCTTTCTTT. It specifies CASGGGGRAFF.

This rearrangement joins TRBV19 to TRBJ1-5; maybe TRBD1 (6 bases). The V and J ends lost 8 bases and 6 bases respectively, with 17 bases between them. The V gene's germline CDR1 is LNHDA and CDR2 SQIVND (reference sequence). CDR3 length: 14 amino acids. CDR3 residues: CASGILGGLQPQHF. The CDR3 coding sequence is TGTGCCAGTGGGATCTTAGGGGGACTTCAGCCCCAGCATTTT.

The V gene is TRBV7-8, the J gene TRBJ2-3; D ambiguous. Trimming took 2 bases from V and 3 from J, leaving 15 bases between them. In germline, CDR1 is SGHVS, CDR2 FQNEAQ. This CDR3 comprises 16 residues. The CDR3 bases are TGTGCCAGCAGCTTAAGTAGTCCCCTCGGGACAGATACGCAGTATTTT. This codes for CASSLSSPLGTDTQYF.

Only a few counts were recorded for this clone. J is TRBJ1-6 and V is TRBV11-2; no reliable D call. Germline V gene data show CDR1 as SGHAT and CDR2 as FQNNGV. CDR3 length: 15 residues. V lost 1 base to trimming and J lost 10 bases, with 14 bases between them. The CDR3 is CASSLVFPVYSPLHF. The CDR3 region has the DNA TGTGCCAGCAGCTTAGTTTTTCCAGTATACTCACCCCTCCACTTT. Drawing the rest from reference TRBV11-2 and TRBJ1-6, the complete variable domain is EAGVAQSPRYKIIEKRQSVAFWCNPISGHATLYWYQQILGQGPKLLIQFQNNGVVDDSQLPKDRFSAERLKGVDSTLKIQPAKLEDSAVYLCASSLVFPVYSPLHFGNGTRLTVT.

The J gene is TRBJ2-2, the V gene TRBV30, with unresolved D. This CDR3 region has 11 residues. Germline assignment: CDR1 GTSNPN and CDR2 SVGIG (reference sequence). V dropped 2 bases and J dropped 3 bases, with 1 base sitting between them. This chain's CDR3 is CAWSYTGELFF. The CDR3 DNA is TGTGCCTGGAGTTACACCGGGGAGCTGTTTTTT.

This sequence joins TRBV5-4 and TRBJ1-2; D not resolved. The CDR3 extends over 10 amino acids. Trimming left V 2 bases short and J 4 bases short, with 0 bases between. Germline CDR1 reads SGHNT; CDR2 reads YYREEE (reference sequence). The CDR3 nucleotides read TGTGCCAGCAGCTTCTATGGCTACACCTTC. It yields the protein CASSFYGYTF. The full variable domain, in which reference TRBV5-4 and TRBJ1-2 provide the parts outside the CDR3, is ETGVTQSPTHLIKTRGQQVTLRCSSQSGHNTVSWYQQALGQGPQFIFQYYREEENGRGNFPPRFSGLQFPNYSSELNVNALELDDSALYLCASSFYGYTFGSGTRLTVV.

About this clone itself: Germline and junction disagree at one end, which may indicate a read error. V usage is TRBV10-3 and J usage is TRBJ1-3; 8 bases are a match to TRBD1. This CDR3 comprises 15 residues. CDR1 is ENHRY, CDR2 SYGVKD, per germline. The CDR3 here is CAISESDRGGNTIYF. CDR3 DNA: TGTGCCATCAGCGAGTCCGACAGGGGTGGAAACACCATATATTTT.

The CDR3 coding sequence is TGTGCCAGCAGCCGAAACCAAGACTCCTATGGCTACACCTTC. The encoded protein is CASSRNQDSYGYTF. The chain uses TRBV7-8 and TRBJ1-2; D is uncertain. V lost 5 bases and J 4 bases, leaving 14 bases between the germline ends. The CDR3 runs to 14 residues. Germline lookup yields CDR1 SGHVS and CDR2 FQNEAQ. The complete variable domain, with remaining parts taken from reference TRBV7-8 and TRBJ1-2, reads GAGVSQSPRYKVAKRGQDVALRCDPISGHVSLFWYQQALGQGPEFLTYFQNEAQLDKSGLPSDRFFAERPEGSVSTLKIQRTQQEDSAVYLCASSRNQDSYGYTFGSGTRLTVV.

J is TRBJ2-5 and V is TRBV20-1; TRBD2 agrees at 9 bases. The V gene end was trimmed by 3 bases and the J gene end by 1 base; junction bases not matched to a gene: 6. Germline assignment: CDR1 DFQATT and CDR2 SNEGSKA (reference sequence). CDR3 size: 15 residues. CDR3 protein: CSASLRAGGQETQYF. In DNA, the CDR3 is TGCAGTGCTAGTTTGCGAGCGGGGGGCCAAGAGACCCAGTACTTC.

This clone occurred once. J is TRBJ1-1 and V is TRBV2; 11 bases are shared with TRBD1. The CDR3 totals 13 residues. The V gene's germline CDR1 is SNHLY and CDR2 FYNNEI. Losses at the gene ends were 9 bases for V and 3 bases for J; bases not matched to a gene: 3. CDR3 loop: CASEGQGDTEAFF. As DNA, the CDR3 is TGTGCCAGTGAGGGACAGGGGGACACTGAAGCTTTCTTT.

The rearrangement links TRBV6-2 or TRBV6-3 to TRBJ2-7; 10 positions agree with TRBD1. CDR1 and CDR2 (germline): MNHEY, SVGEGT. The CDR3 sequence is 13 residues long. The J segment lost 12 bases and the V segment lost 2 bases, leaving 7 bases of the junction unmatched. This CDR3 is CASSYPTGGAGYF. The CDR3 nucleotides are TGTGCCAGCAGTTACCCGACAGGGGGCGCTGGGTACTTC.

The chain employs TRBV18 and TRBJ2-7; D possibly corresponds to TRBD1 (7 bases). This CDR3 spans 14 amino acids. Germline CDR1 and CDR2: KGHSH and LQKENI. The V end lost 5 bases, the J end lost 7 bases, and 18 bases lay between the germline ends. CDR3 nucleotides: TGTGCCAGCTCAACCGGGACAGCGGGTTCAGAGCAGTACTTC. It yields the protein CASSTGTAGSEQYF. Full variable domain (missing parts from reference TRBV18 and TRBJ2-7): NAGVMQNPRHLVRRRGQEARLRCSPMKGHSHVYWYRQLPEEGLKFMVYLQKENIIDESGMPKERFSAEFPKEGPSILRIQQVVRGDSAAYFCASSTGTAGSEQYFGPGTRLTVT.

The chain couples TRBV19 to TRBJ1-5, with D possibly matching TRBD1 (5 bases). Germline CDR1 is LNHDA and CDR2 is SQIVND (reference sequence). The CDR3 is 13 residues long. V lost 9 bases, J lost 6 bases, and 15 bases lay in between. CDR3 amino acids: CASARWGGQPQHF. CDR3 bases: TGTGCCAGCGCTAGGTGGGGCGGTCAGCCCCAGCATTTT.